These 13 T cell receptor beta chains share one sample of origin, sequenced in a study of Ad26.COV2.S vaccination and SARS-CoV-2 variants. Sequencing used immunoSEQ multiplex PCR; TCRdb keeps in-frame clones, though not all of them. The sample carries fewer than 150,000 clones, 86% recorded once. The sequencing used peripheral blood, collected after recovery from COVID-19. Receptors originate from a human donor who had recovered from COVID-19.

CDR3 residues: CASSLMGTANTEAFF. The CDR3 nucleotides are TGTGCCAGCAGCTTGATGGGGACAGCGAACACTGAAGCTTTCTTT. The chain is built from TRBV7-8 and TRBJ1-1; 7 nucleotides match TRBD1. CDR3 length: 15 amino acids. The V segment lost 3 bases and the J segment 1 base; nucleotides outside the gene matches: 5. Looked up from germline, CDR1 is SGHVS and CDR2 is FQNEAQ.

A word on this clone: In the same sample, other DNA sequences code for this CDR3. The rearrangement uses TRBV3-1 (or the pseudogene TRBV3-2) and TRBJ2-7; no reliable D call. The CDR3 loop spans 11 amino acids. In germline, CDR1 is LGHDT, CDR2 YNNKEL (reference sequence). The V and J ends lost 1 base and 4 bases respectively, with 2 bases between them. The CDR3 coding sequence is TGTGCCAGCAGCCAAGGTTACGAGCAGTACTTC. As protein: CASSQGYEQYF.

The CDR3 DNA sequence: TGTGCCAGCTCACCACCTGACCTTTCGGTTTCCTACGAGCAGTACTTC. Translation gives CASSPPDLSVSYEQYF. The chain couples TRBV18 to TRBJ2-7; D gene uncertain. This CDR3 has 16 residues. V was clipped by 0 bases and J by 1 base, with 13 bases between them. The V gene's germline CDR1 is KGHSH and CDR2 LQKENI.

The chain combines TRBV7-2 with TRBJ1-1; D ambiguous. Germline V gene lookup returns CDR1 SGHTA and CDR2 FQGNSA. Trimming removed 5 bases at V and 5 bases at J, with 15 bases between. The CDR3 loop spans 14 amino acids. The CDR3: CASSPGRTGTEAFF. In DNA, the CDR3 is TGTGCCAGCAGCCCGGGCCGGACGGGGACTGAAGCTTTCTTT.

The CDR3 region is CASSFASGGAVGELFF. CDR3 nucleotide sequence: TGTGCCAGCAGCTTCGCCAGCGGGGGGGCCGTCGGGGAGCTGTTTTTT. This chain uses TRBV7-9 with TRBJ2-2; 10 bases fit TRBD2. CDR3 length: 16 amino acids. The germline CDR1 and CDR2 sequences are SEHNR and FQNEAQ (reference sequence). V shed 3 bases and J 7 bases; nucleotides not matched to a gene: 8.

This rearrangement joins TRBV9 to TRBJ1-1; D not certain. This CDR3 is 16 amino acids long. Germline V CDR1 and CDR2: SGDLS, YYNGEE. V lost 0 bases, J lost 1 base, and 13 bases lay in between. CDR3 sequence (DNA): TGTGCCAGCAGCGTAGGGGCGGGGTTGGGGAACACTGAAGCTTTCTTT. As protein: CASSVGAGLGNTEAFF.

To note about this clone: The same CDR3 can be traced to other DNA sequences in this sample. The CDR3 DNA reads as TGCGCCAGCAGCCAAGTCGGCAGCTTGAACACTGAAGCTTTCTTT. This sequence encodes CASSQVGSLNTEAFF. The V and J genes are TRBV4-3 and TRBJ1-1; D call uncertain. The CDR3 is 15 residues long. Germline lookup yields CDR1 LGHNA and CDR2 YSLEER. The V end was cut by 1 base, the J end by 0 bases, with 9 bases between.

The genes are TRBV5-1 and TRBJ2-1, with D perhaps matching TRBD2 (6 bases). The CDR3 is made up of 15 amino acids. Germline assignment: CDR1 SGHRS and CDR2 YFSETQ. Trimming pared 5 bases from V and 9 bases from J, leaving 21 bases between. The CDR3 is CASSLVAGGAGEQFF. CDR3 sequence (DNA): TGCGCCAGCAGTCTAGTGGCAGGAGGGGCTGGTGAGCAGTTCTTC.

This sequence joins TRBV12-3 or TRBV12-4 and TRBJ2-5, with TRBD1 as a possible D gene (6 bases). The CDR3 has 13 residues. V was trimmed by 6 bases and J by 4 bases, leaving 12 bases between them. The CDR3 nucleotides are TGTGCCAGCAGGCCAGGGGCGACAGAGACCCAGTACTTC. Its protein is CASRPGATETQYF.

The chain has TRBV5-4 and TRBJ2-5; no firm D call. The germline V gene has CDR1 SGHNT and CDR2 YYREEE (reference sequence). V was pared by 2 bases and J by 8 bases, with 13 bases between. The CDR3 contains 13 residues. Written as DNA, the CDR3 is TGTGCCAGCAGCTTACCCCCATCTCTAACCCAGTACTTC. Protein sequence: CASSLPPSLTQYF.

The chain is built from TRBV7-8 and TRBJ1-6; D might be TRBD1 (6 bases). The length of the CDR3 is 15 residues. V lost 1 base and J lost 10, with 14 bases in between. The germline gives CDR1 SGHVS, CDR2 FQNEAQ. The CDR3, as DNA: TGTGCCAGCAGCTTAGAGCGGGGGCCGCTATCACCCCTCCACTTT. It yields the protein CASSLERGPLSPLHF.

This clone is a singleton in its sample. The chain uses TRBV7-9 and TRBJ2-6, with 7 bases matching TRBD1. Germline CDR1 and CDR2: SEHNR and FQNEAQ (reference sequence). J lost 0 bases, V lost 1 base, and 9 bases had no gene match. The CDR3 length is 19 residues. The CDR3 here is CASSLGFGTAFSGANVLTF. As DNA, the CDR3 is TGTGCCAGCAGCTTAGGGTTCGGGACAGCTTTCTCTGGGGCCAACGTCCTGACTTTC.

The chain couples TRBV7-9 to TRBJ2-4; a weak D match, TRBD2 (6 bases). The germline gives CDR1 SEHNR, CDR2 FQNEAQ (reference sequence). V shed 6 bases and J shed 0 bases, with 12 bases lying between them. The CDR3 length is 15 residues. CDR3 bases: TGTGCCAGCAGTTTTGAGGGACTAGCCAAAAACATTCAGTACTTC. This codes for CASSFEGLAKNIQYF.